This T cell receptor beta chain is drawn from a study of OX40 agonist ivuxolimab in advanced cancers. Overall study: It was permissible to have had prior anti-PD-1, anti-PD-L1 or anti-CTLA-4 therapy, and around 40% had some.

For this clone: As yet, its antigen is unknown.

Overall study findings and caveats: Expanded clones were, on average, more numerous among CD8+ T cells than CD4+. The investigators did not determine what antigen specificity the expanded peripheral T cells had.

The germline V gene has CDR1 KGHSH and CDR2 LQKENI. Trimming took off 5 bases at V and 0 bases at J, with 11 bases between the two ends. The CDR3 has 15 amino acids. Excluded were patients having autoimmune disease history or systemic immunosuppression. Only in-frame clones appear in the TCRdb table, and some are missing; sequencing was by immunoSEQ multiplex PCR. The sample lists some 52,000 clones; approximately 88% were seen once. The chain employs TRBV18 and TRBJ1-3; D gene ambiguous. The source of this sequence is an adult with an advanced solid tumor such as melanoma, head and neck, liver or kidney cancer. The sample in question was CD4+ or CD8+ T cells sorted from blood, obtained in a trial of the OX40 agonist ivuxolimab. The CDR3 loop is CASSTKGGSGNTIYF. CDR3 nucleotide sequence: TGTGCCAGCTCAACCAAGGGCGGCTCTGGAAACACCATATATTTT.